The 22 T cell receptor beta chains listed next were all sequenced from one sample in a study of blood T cells in healthy people across ages. Primed by a sample-barcoded 5' primer and a J-beta primer mix, a second PCR proceeded for roughly 6 to 12 cycles. TCRdb called the 5' RACE reads again in MiXCR, with one record for every CDR3 protein. Here the sample spans approximately 600,000 distinct CDR3 sequences, approximately 50% being singletons. The specimen sequenced was blood. The receptors derive from a man aged 55 to 70 in good health.

The rearrangement joins TRBV6-6 to TRBJ2-1, with TRBD2 matching over 12 bases. The CDR3 consists of 14 residues. V was pared by 0 bases and J by 14 bases, with 5 bases of the junction left unmatched. CDR1 and CDR2 from the germline V gene are MNHNY and SVGAGI (reference sequence). DNA for the CDR3: TGTGCCAGCAGTTACTCGACTAGCGGGGGCGCGGAGTTCTTC. It yields the protein CASSYSTSGGAEFF.

The CDR3 is CSAASGTGNQPQHF. CDR3 coding DNA: TGCAGTGCCGCCTCCGGGACCGGCAATCAGCCCCAGCATTTT. The chain has TRBV20-1 and TRBJ1-5; possible D gene TRBD1, 5 bases. V was pared by 6 bases and J by 2 bases, with 14 bases between. Germline CDR1 DFQATT, CDR2 SNEGSKA (reference sequence). CDR3 length: 14 residues.

There are a few counts of this clonotype. J is TRBJ2-7 and V is TRBV7-9, with a possible D match to TRBD1 (6 bases). CDR1 and CDR2 (germline): SEHNR, FQNEAQ (reference sequence). The CDR3 covers 13 residues. Between the trimmed V and J ends, which lost 5 bases and 1 base, there was a span of 9 bases. The CDR3 loop is CASSATGSYEQYF. The CDR3 region has the DNA TGTGCCAGCAGCGCAACAGGGTCCTACGAGCAGTACTTC.

The genes are TRBV4-1 and TRBJ2-5, with TRBD2 matching 11 bases. The trim removed 4 bases at V and 2 bases at J, leaving 9 bases unmatched. This CDR3 spans 17 amino acids. Germline V gene lookup returns CDR1 MGHRA and CDR2 YSYEKL. This CDR3 reads CASSPGVSSGGQETQYF. DNA of the CDR3: TGCGCCAGCAGCCCTGGTGTGTCTAGCGGGGGGCAAGAGACCCAGTACTTC.

The CDR3, as DNA: TGTGCCAGCAGCTCCGGGTCCTACTATGGCTACACCTTC. Translating it yields CASSSGSYYGYTF. This chain joins TRBV7-2 and TRBJ1-2; D gene uncertain. This CDR3 is built from 13 residues. Germline V CDR1 and CDR2: SGHTA, FQGNSA. V shed 4 bases and J shed 3 bases, with 9 bases lying between them.

This clonotype was detected a few times. This chain uses TRBV10-3 with TRBJ2-3; 9 bases are a match to TRBD2. V trimming: 7 bases; J trimming: 2 bases; junction bases outside the gene matches: 1. The germline V gene encodes CDR1 ENHRY and CDR2 SYGVKD. There are 13 residues in the CDR3. CDR3 in DNA: TGTGCCATCACTAGCGGGGTCACAGATACGCAGTATTTT. It specifies CAITSGVTDTQYF.

The chain combines TRBV25-1 with TRBJ2-3; D remains ambiguous. The germline CDR1 and CDR2 sequences are MGHDK and SYGVNS. This CDR3 spans 11 amino acids. Deletions cut 11 bases from V and 4 bases from J, with 10 bases between. The CDR3 is CAPRAPDTQYF. The CDR3 DNA reads TGTGCCCCTAGGGCCCCAGATACGCAGTATTTT. The variable domain in full, with the rest retrieved from reference TRBV25-1 and TRBJ2-3, is EADIYQTPRYLVIGTGKKITLECSQTMGHDKMYWYQQDPGMELHLIHYSYGVNSTEKGDLSSESTVSRIRTEHFPLTLESARPSHTSQYLCAPRAPDTQYFGPGTRLTVL.

The V call is TRBV12-3 or TRBV12-4, the J call TRBJ2-5, with a possible D match to TRBD1 (6 bases). V was trimmed by 4 bases and J by 11 bases, leaving 17 bases between them. The CDR3 length is 13 residues. CDR3 region: CASSSFRDNDQYF. The CDR3 DNA follows: TGTGCCAGCAGTTCCTTCAGGGACAATGATCAGTACTTC.

The chain employs TRBV7-9 and TRBJ2-4; 12 bases are shared with TRBD1. The J call may be mistaken, given a closer DNA end match to TRBJ2-7. This CDR3 comprises 18 residues. Germline values: CDR1 SEHNR, CDR2 FQNEAQ (reference sequence). CDR3 protein: CASSRGGTGGRLLYEQYF. The CDR3 DNA reads as TGTGCCAGCAGCCGGGGCGGGACAGGGGGCCGCCTCCTCTACGAGCAGTACTTC.

The V and J genes are TRBV6-2 or TRBV6-3 and TRBJ1-2; tentatively, D is TRBD1 (5 bases). The CDR3 totals 14 residues. Germline V gives CDR1 MNHEY, CDR2 SVGEGT. Deletions cut 2 bases from V and 6 bases from J, with 13 bases between. This CDR3 is CASSYHDRADGYTF. The CDR3 DNA follows: TGTGCCAGCAGTTACCACGACAGAGCGGATGGCTACACCTTC.

Note on this clonotype: The CDR3 does not close with the conserved phenylalanine or tryptophan, likely indicating a read error. V gene TRBV5-1 combines with J gene TRBJ2-3; maybe TRBD2 (5 bases). Between the trimmed V and J ends, which lost 0 bases and 2 bases, there was a span of 19 bases. Germline loops: CDR1 SGHRS, CDR2 YFSETQ. This CDR3 has 18 amino acids. The CDR3 DNA is TGCGCCAGCAGCTTGGCGGCTCAAGGAGGCTTAGTCACAGATACGCAGTATATT. It specifies CASSLAAQGGLVTDTQYI.

The chain joins TRBV29-1 to TRBJ2-5, with 8 bases fitting TRBD1. Looked up from germline, CDR1 is SQVTM and CDR2 is ANQGSEA. CDR3 length: 13 amino acids. V lost 5 bases, J lost 5 bases, and 7 bases stayed unmatched. CDR3: CSVRETGVETQYF. The CDR3 coding sequence is TGCAGCGTTCGTGAGACAGGGGTGGAGACCCAGTACTTC.

The chain is built from TRBV5-5 and TRBJ2-1; D not certain. The CDR3 has 13 residues. Germline V gives CDR1 SGHKS, CDR2 YYEKEE (reference sequence). V was trimmed by 5 bases and J by 8 bases, leaving 14 bases between them. The CDR3 loop is CASSWNGGYEQFF. For the CDR3, the DNA is TGTGCCAGCAGTTGGAACGGCGGTTATGAGCAGTTCTTC.

V is TRBV7-2 and J is TRBJ2-1, with a weak D call TRBD2 (5 bases). The DNA matches TRBJ2-7 better at its end, which makes the J call doubtful. Germline-derived CDR1 and CDR2 are SGHTA and FQGNSA. This CDR3 contains 14 residues. DNA for the CDR3: TGTGCCAGCAGCCTAGATTGGAGCGGTAATGAGCAGTACTTC. It codes for CASSLDWSGNEQYF.

This clonotype was found a few times. The chain has TRBV7-2 and TRBJ1-6; the match to TRBD1 covers 7 bases. CDR1 SGHTA and CDR2 FQGNSA come from the germline V gene. Unmatched junction bases numbered 2, after V lost 0 bases and J lost 9 bases. The CDR3 consists of 14 residues. The CDR3 coding sequence is TGTGCCAGCAGCTTAGCAGGACAGGCTTCACCCCTCCACTTT. It codes for CASSLAGQASPLHF.

This clonotype was found a few times. The rearrangement joins TRBV7-2 to TRBJ1-1; no clear D gene. CDR1 and CDR2 from the germline V gene are SGHTA and FQGNSA. The CDR3 is 12 residues long. With 3 bases removed from V and 4 bases from J, the gap between germline ends came to 6 bases. The CDR3 DNA reads TGTGCCAGCAGCTTCTACGGCACTGAAGCTTTCTTT. It encodes CASSFYGTEAFF.

The gene calls are TRBV15 and TRBJ1-2; the D is unclear. Per the germline V gene, CDR1 is LNHNV and CDR2 is YYDKDF (reference sequence). V was pared by 0 bases and J by 8 bases, with 19 bases between. CDR3 length: 16 amino acids. In DNA, the CDR3 is TGTGCCACCAGCAGAGATCCGCCGATTCCTAGCCGAGGCTACACCTTC. Residues: CATSRDPPIPSRGYTF.

This clonotype was counted between two and nine times. The chain links TRBV27 to TRBJ2-1; maybe TRBD2 (5 bases). CDR3 length: 12 amino acids. Looked up from germline, CDR1 is MNHEY and CDR2 is SMNVEV (reference sequence). Trimming cost V 4 bases and J 7 bases, with 8 bases left between them. The CDR3: CASSSTRNEQFF. The CDR3 bases are TGTGCCAGCAGTTCAACTAGAAATGAGCAGTTCTTC.

Regarding this clonotype: Mismatch with germline at one junction end may stem from a read error. The CDR3 protein is CASSLCRTGGFRYEQYF. CDR3 coding DNA: TGTGCCAGCAGTCTATGCCGGACAGGGGGCTTTCGCTACGAGCAGTACTTC. The V call is TRBV28, the J call TRBJ2-7; 11 nucleotides align to TRBD1. Germline assignment: CDR1 MDHEN and CDR2 SYDVKM. The CDR3 contains 17 residues. The full variable domain, with the rest looked up from reference TRBV28 and TRBJ2-7, is DVKVTQSSRYLVKRTGEKVFLECVQDMDHENMFWYRQDPGLGLRLIYFSYDVKMKEKGDIPEGYSVSREKKERFSLILESASTNQTSMYLCASSLCRTGGFRYEQYFGPGTRLTVT.

The J gene is TRBJ2-5, the V gene TRBV5-1; D might be TRBD2 (7 bases). CDR1 and CDR2 (germline): SGHRS, YFSETQ. The CDR3 runs to 16 residues. Trimming pared 0 bases from V and 4 bases from J, leaving 16 bases between. The CDR3 here is CASSLEGGKRGETQYF. As DNA, the CDR3 is TGCGCCAGCAGCTTGGAGGGGGGGAAACGTGGAGAGACCCAGTACTTC.

The chain is built from TRBV5-1 and TRBJ1-6; perhaps TRBD1 as D (5 bases). CDR3 size: 16 residues. Deletions cut 0 bases from V and 5 bases from J, with 12 bases between. CDR1 and CDR2 (germline): SGHRS, YFSETQ. The CDR3 nucleotides are TGCGCCAGCAGCTTGGCCCAGGGCGGGAATAATTCACCCCTCCACTTT. This gives the protein CASSLAQGGNNSPLHF.

This clonotype appeared a few times. This chain links TRBV3-1 with TRBJ2-5, with D perhaps matching TRBD2 (6 bases). Trimming left V 0 bases short and J 4 bases short, with 12 bases between. The CDR3 has 15 amino acids. The germline V gene has CDR1 LGHDT and CDR2 YNNKEL (reference sequence). The CDR3, as DNA: TGTGCCAGCAGCCAAGATAATGCCGGGGGAGAGACCCAGTACTTC. Translating it yields CASSQDNAGGETQYF.